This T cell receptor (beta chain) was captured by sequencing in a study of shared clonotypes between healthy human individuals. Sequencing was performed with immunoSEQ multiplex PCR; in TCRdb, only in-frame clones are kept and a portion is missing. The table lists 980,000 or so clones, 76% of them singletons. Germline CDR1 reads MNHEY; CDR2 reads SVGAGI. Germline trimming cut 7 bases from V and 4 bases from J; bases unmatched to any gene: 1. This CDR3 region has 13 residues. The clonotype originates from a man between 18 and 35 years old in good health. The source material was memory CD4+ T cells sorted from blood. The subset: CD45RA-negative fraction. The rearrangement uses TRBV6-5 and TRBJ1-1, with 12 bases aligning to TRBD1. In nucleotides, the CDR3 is TGTGCCAGCAAGGGACAGGGGGCCACTGAAGCTTTCTTT. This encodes CASKGQGATEAFF.